This T cell receptor (beta chain) emerged from a study of blood T cell repertoires in COVID-19. Study context: Acute and convalescent COVID-19 specimens originated in the United States, Italy and Spain.

The V gene lost 5 bases and the J gene lost 5 bases, with 12 bases spanning the gap. The germline CDR1 and CDR2 sequences are SGHAT and FQNNGV. The CDR3 runs 13 residues. How the authors handled the data: Nucleated cell number was recorded as an estimate derived from reference gene primer amplification. Clones were sequenced by immunoSEQ multiplex PCR, and TCRdb holds only the in-frame ones, with some missing. That table is the source of V, J and clone size, and D and trimming were worked out from the DNA. The table records 100,000 to 150,000 clones, roughly 69% of them present only once. In this sample, this clone turned up a few times.

The chain joins TRBV11-2 to TRBJ1-1, with D maybe TRBD1 (5 bases). The specimen was peripheral blood. The TCR originated in a woman aged 65 to 85 with acute or convalescent COVID-19. This chain's CDR3 is CASSRRGETEAFF. The CDR3 region has the DNA TGTGCCAGCAGCCGTCGGGGGGAAACTGAAGCTTTCTTT.